The 7 T cell receptor beta chains in this list originate from one sample, sequenced in a study of T cell therapy after organ transplantation. Their target antigens are unknown. Profiled with immunoSEQ multiplex PCR; TCRdb holds only in-frame clones, not every one. The data show roughly 20,000 clones, roughly 84% seen once. Noted time point: 20-29 weeks after completion of therapy. Sequencing used CD8+ T cells from blood, obtained after autologous CMV-specific T cell therapy. All receptors come from a human patient who had received a solid organ transplant and had CMV disease. Some T cells may be the graft donor's.

The chain carries TRBV27 and TRBJ2-2, with 11 bases matching TRBD2. V dropped 4 bases and J dropped 8; count of bases not matched to a gene: 3. Germline V lookup: CDR1 MNHEY, CDR2 SMNVEV (reference sequence). The CDR3 is made up of 14 amino acids. The CDR3 protein is CASSSLAGVGELFF. The CDR3, as DNA: TGTGCCAGCAGTTCACTAGCGGGGGTAGGGGAGCTGTTTTTT.

The CDR3: CASSDPGQTLDYGYTF. The CDR3 nucleotides read TGTGCCAGCTCAGACCCGGGACAGACTCTCGACTATGGCTACACCTTC. V is TRBV18 and J is TRBJ1-2; the match to TRBD1 covers 7 bases. After removal of 5 bases from V and 3 bases from J, the junction contained 12 bases not matched to a gene. The CDR3 spans 16 residues. Germline loops: CDR1 KGHSH, CDR2 LQKENI.

This clone came up once. The rearrangement links TRBV4-3 to TRBJ1-2; 9 bases are shared with TRBD1. J lost 6 bases, V lost 0 bases, and 11 bases had no gene match. The germline gives CDR1 LGHNA, CDR2 YSLEER. The CDR3 is 17 residues long. The CDR3 here is CASSQDSTGGAGNGYTF. The CDR3 coding sequence is TGCGCCAGCAGCCAAGATTCAACAGGGGGCGCGGGTAATGGCTACACCTTC.

This clone was observed a few times. The chain couples TRBV5-1 to TRBJ1-2; tentatively, D is TRBD1 (5 bases). From germline, CDR1 is SGHRS and CDR2 YFSETQ. The length of the CDR3 is 14 residues. With 2 bases removed from V and 7 bases from J, the gap between germline ends came to 15 bases. The CDR3 DNA reads TGCGCCAGCAGCTTCGGGACGTACGACCCTGGCTACACCTTC. It yields the protein CASSFGTYDPGYTF.

The chain couples TRBV11-3 to TRBJ2-7; 11 nucleotides line up with TRBD1. The junction had 3 bases not matched to a gene; V was cut back by 5 bases and J by 3 bases. The CDR3 consists of 14 residues. CDR1 is SGHNT, CDR2 YENEEA, per germline. Written as DNA, the CDR3 is TGTGCCAGCAGCACCGGGACAGGGGGCTACGAGCAGTACTTC. This encodes CASSTGTGGYEQYF. The full variable domain, in which reference TRBV11-3 and TRBJ2-7 provide the parts outside the CDR3, is EAGVVQSPRYKIIEKKQPVAFWCNPISGHNTLYWYLQNLGQGPELLIRYENEEAVDDSQLPKDRFSAERLKGVDSTLKIQPAELGDSAVYLCASSTGTGGYEQYFGPGTRLTVT.

This clone showed up just once. The rearrangement links TRBV7-2 to TRBJ2-7; D not resolved. This CDR3 is 12 amino acids long. Germline V gene sequence: CDR1 SGHTA, CDR2 FQGNSA. The ends were cut back, 5 bases at V and 4 bases at J, with 9 bases in the middle. The CDR3, as DNA: TGTGCCAGCAGCCAAATAGCTTACGAGCAGTACTTC. Amino acid sequence: CASSQIAYEQYF.

The J gene is TRBJ2-1, the V gene TRBV28; no reliable D call. V was clipped by 6 bases and J by 2 bases, with 11 bases between them. Germline V gives CDR1 MDHEN, CDR2 SYDVKM. The length of the CDR3 is 14 residues. CDR3 DNA sequence: TGTGCCAGCAGCTCTCGGAGAACCTACAATGAGCAGTTCTTC. It is translated as CASSSRRTYNEQFF.